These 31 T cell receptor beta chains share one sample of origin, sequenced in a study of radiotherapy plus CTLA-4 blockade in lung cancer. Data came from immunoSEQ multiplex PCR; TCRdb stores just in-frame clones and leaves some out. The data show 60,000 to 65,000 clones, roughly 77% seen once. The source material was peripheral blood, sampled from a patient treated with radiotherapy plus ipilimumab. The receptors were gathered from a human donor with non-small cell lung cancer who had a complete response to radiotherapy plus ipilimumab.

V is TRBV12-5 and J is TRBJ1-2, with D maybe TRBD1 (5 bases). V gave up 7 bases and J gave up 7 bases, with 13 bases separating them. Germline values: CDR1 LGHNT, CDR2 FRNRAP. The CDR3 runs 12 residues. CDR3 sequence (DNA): TGTGCTAGTGCCCCCGGGGGGGTTGGCTACACCTTC. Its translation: CASAPGGVGYTF.

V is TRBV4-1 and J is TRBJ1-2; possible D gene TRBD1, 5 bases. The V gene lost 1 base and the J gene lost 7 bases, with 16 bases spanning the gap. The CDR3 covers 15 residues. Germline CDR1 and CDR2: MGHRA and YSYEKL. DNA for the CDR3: TGCGCCAGCAGCCAAGGACAGCCCCTTACGCGTGGCTACACCTTC. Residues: CASSQGQPLTRGYTF.

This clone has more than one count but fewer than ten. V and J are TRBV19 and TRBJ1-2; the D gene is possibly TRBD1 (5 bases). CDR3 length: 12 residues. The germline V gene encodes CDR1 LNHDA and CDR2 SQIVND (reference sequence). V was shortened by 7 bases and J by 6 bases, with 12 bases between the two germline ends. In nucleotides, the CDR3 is TGTGCCAGTACCCCGCCAGGGCATGGCTACACCTTC. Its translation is CASTPPGHGYTF. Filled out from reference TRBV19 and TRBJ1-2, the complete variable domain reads DGGITQSPKYLFRKEGQNVTLSCEQNLNHDAMYWYRQDPGQGLRLIYYSQIVNDFQKGDIAEGYSVSREKKESFPLTVTSAQKNPTAFYLCASTPPGHGYTFGSGTRLTVV.

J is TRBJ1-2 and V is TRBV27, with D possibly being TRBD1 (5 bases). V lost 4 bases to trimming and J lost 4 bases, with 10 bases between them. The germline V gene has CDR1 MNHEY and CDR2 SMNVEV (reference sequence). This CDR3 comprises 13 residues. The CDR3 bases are TGTGCCAGCAGTTCTACAGGCCTCTATGGCTACACCTTC. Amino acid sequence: CASSSTGLYGYTF.

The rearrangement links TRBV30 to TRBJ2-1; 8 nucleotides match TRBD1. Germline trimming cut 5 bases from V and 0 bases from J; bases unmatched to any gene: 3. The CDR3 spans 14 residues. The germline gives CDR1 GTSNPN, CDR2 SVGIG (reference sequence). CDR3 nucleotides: TGTGCCTGGGGTCAGGGGGCCTCCTACAATGAGCAGTTCTTC. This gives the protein CAWGQGASYNEQFF.

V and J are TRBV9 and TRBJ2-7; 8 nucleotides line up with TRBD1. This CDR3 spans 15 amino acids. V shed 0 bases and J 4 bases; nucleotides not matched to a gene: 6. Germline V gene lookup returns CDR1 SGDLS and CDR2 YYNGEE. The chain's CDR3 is CASSVAGGTGYEQYF. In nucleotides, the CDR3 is TGTGCCAGCAGCGTAGCAGGGGGCACGGGTTACGAGCAGTACTTC.

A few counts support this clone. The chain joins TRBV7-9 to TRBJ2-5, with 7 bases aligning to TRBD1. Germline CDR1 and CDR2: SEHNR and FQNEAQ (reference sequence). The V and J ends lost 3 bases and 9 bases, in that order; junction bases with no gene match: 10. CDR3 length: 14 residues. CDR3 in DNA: TGTGCCAGCAGCTTTAGGACAGGCCGGGCGGCCCAGTACTTC. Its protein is CASSFRTGRAAQYF.

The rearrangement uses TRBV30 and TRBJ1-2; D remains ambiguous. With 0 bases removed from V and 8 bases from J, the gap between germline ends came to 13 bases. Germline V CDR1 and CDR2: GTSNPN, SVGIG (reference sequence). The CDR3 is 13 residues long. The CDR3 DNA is TGTGCCTGGAGTGTAAGGGTTAGGAGGGGCTACACCTTC. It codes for CAWSVRVRRGYTF.

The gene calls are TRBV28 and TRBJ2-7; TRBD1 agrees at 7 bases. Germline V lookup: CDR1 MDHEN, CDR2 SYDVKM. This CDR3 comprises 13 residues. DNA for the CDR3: TGTGCCAGCAGCCTCGGGACAGTCTACGTGCAGTACGTC. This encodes CASSLGTVYVQYV.

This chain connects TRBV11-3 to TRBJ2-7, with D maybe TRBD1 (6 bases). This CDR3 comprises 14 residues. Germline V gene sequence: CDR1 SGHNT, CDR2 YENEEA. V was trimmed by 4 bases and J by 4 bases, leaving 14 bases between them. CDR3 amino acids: CASSSQGEPYEQYV. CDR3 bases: TGTGCCAGCAGCTCACAGGGAGAGCCATACGAGCAGTACGTC.

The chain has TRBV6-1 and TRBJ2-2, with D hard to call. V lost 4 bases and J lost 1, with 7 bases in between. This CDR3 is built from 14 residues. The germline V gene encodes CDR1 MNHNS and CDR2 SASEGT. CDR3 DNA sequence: TGTGCCAGCAGTGTTCAGCGGAACACCGGGGAGCTGTTTTTT. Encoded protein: CASSVQRNTGELFF.

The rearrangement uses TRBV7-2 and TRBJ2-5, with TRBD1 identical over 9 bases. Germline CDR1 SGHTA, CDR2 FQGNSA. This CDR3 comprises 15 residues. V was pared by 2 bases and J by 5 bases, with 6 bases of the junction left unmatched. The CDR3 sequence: CASSLTQGAGETQYF. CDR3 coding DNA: TGTGCCAGCAGCTTAACACAGGGGGCGGGTGAGACCCAGTACTTC.

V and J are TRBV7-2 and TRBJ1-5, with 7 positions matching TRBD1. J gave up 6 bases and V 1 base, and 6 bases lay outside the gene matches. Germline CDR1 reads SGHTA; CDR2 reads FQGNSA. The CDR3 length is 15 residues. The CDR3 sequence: CASSLGTGWSQPQHF. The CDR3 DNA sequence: TGTGCCAGCAGCTTAGGGACAGGATGGAGTCAGCCCCAGCATTTT.

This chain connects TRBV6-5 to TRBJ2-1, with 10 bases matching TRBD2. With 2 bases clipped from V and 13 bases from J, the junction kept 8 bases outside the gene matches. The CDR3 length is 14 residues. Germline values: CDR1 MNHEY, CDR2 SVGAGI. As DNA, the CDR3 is TGTGCCAGCAGTTACGAGCGGGAGGGGACTATACAGTTCTTC. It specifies CASSYEREGTIQFF.

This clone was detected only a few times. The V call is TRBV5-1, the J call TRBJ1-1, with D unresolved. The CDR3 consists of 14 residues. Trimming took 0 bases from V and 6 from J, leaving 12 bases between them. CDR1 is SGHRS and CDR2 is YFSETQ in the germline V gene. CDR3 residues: CASSLGDLGAEAFF. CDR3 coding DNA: TGCGCCAGCAGCTTGGGCGATCTTGGCGCTGAAGCTTTCTTT.

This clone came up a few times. In DNA form, the CDR3 reads TGTGCCAGTAGTACGACGTGGCTCCGGGCCGGGGAGCTGTTTTTT. Residues: CASSTTWLRAGELFF. The gene calls are TRBV19 and TRBJ2-2; D unresolved. Germline CDR1 is LNHDA and CDR2 is SQIVND (reference sequence). Trimming cost V 4 bases and J 6 bases, with 15 bases left between them. The CDR3 is made up of 15 amino acids.

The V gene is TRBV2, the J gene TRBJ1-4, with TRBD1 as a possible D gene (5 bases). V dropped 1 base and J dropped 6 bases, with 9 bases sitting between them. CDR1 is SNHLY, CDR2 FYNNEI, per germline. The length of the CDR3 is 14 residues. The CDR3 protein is CASSEDQGHEKLFF. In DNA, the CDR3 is TGTGCCAGCAGTGAAGACCAGGGACATGAAAAACTGTTTTTT.

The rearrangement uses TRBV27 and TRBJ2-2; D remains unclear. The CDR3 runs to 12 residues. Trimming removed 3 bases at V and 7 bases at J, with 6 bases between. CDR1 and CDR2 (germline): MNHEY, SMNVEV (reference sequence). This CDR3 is CASSFLFGELFF. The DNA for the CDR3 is TGTGCCAGCAGTTTCCTATTCGGGGAGCTGTTTTTT.

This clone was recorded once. This chain's CDR3 is CASSRDSLQTQYF. The CDR3 bases are TGCGCCAGCAGCCGGGACTCCCTCCAGACCCAGTACTTC. The V gene is TRBV10-1, the J gene TRBJ2-5; TRBD2 is a possible D gene (6 bases). The CDR3 loop spans 13 amino acids. Germline V CDR1 and CDR2: WNHNN, SYGVQD (reference sequence). V was shortened by 6 bases and J by 6 bases, with 14 bases between the two germline ends.

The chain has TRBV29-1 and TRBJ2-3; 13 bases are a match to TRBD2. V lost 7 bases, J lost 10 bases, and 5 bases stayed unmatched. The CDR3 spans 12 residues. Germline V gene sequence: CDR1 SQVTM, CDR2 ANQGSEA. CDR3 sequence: CSGRLAGGAQYF. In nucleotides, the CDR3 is TGCAGCGGGAGACTAGCGGGGGGCGCGCAGTATTTT.

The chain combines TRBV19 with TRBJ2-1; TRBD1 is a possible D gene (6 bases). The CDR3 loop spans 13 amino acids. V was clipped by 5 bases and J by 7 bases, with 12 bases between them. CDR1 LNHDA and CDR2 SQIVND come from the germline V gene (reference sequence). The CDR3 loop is CASSLQGWNEQFF. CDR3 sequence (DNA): TGTGCCAGTAGTTTACAGGGATGGAATGAGCAGTTCTTC. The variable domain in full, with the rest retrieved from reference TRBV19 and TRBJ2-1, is DGGITQSPKYLFRKEGQNVTLSCEQNLNHDAMYWYRQDPGQGLRLIYYSQIVNDFQKGDIAEGYSVSREKKESFPLTVTSAQKNPTAFYLCASSLQGWNEQFFGPGTRLTVL.

The CDR3 here is CATSSWDRDTQPQHF. CDR3 sequence (DNA): TGTGCCACCAGCAGTTGGGACAGGGACACTCAGCCCCAGCATTTT. The chain has TRBV15 and TRBJ1-5, with TRBD1 matching over 9 bases. Trimming cost V 3 bases and J 6 bases; bases outside gene matches: 6. The V gene's germline CDR1 is LNHNV and CDR2 YYDKDF (reference sequence). This CDR3 region has 15 residues. Drawing the rest from reference TRBV15 and TRBJ1-5, the complete variable domain is DAMVIQNPRYQVTQFGKPVTLSCSQTLNHNVMYWYQQKSSQAPKLLFHYYDKDFNNEADTPDNFQSRRPNTSFCFLDIRSPGLGDTAMYLCATSSWDRDTQPQHFGDGTRLSIL.

CDR3 sequence: CASTAQQGGYGYTF. In nucleotides, the CDR3 is TGTGCCAGCACCGCACAGCAAGGGGGTTATGGCTACACCTTC. This chain uses TRBV6-1 with TRBJ1-2; perhaps TRBD1 as D (6 bases). Germline V gene sequence: CDR1 MNHNS, CDR2 SASEGT. Trimming took 7 bases from V and 5 from J, leaving 17 bases between them. The CDR3 has 14 amino acids.

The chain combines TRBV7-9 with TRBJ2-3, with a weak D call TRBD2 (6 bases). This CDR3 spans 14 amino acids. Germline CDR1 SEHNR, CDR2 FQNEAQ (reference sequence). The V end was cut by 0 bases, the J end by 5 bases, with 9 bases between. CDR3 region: CASSLAGAGDTQYF. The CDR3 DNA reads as TGTGCCAGCAGCTTAGCGGGAGCGGGAGATACGCAGTATTTT.

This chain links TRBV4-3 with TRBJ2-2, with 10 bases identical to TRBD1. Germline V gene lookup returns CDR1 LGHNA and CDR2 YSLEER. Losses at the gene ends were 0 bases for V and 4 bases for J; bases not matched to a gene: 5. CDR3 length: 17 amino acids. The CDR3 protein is CASSQDGGQGGTGELFF. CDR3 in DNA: TGCGCCAGCAGCCAAGACGGCGGACAGGGGGGCACCGGGGAGCTGTTTTTT.

The CDR3 coding sequence is TGCGCCAGCAGCTTGCTTGAGGCGGGGGGATACGAGCAGTACTTC. It is translated as CASSLLEAGGYEQYF. The chain joins TRBV5-1 to TRBJ2-7, with 8 nucleotides matching TRBD2. In germline, CDR1 is SGHRS, CDR2 YFSETQ. The CDR3 runs 15 residues. Losses at the gene ends were 1 base for V and 4 bases for J; bases not matched to a gene: 7.

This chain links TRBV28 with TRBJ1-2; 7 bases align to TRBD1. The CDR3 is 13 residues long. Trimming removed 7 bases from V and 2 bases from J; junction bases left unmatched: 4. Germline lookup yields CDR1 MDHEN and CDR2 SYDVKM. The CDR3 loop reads CASTPDRNYGYTF. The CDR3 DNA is TGTGCCAGCACCCCGGACAGGAACTATGGCTACACCTTC.

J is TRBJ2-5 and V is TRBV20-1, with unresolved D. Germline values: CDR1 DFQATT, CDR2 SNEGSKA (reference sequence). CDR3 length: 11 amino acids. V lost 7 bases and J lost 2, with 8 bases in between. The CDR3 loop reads CSGHMQETQYF. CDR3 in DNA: TGCAGTGGGCATATGCAAGAGACCCAGTACTTC.

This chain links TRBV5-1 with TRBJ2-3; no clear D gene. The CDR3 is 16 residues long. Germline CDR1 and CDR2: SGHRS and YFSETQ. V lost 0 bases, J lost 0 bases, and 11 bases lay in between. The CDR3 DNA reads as TGCGCCAGCAGCTTGGGTACGTGGGCGAGCACAGATACGCAGTATTTT. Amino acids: CASSLGTWASTDTQYF.

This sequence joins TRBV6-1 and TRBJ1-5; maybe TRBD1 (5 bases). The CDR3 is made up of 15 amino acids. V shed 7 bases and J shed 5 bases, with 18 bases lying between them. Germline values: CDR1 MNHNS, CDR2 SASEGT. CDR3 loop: CASNSEGQAYQPQHF. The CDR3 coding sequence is TGTGCCAGCAATTCCGAGGGGCAGGCCTATCAGCCCCAGCATTTT.

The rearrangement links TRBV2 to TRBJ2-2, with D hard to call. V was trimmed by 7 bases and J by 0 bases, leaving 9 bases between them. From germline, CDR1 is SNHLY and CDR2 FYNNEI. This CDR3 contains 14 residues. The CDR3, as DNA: TGTGCCAGCATATGCGCCGCGAACACCGGGGAGCTGTTTTTT. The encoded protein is CASICAANTGELFF.